This entry lists 21 T cell receptor beta chains sequenced from one sample in a study of T cells in Graves' hyperthyroidism and ophthalmopathy. From RNA transcripts, TCR beta CDR3 regions were amplified. With the HTBI primer set, the TCR CDR3 went through a first round of RT-PCR. One entry per CDR3 protein results from TCRdb running MiXCR on the multiplex PCR reads. The sample holds a few hundred thousand distinct CDR3 sequences, 15% seen once. Source material: blood. The receptors stem from a woman aged 25 to 45 with Graves' hyperthyroidism.

This clonotype was observed at least ten times. This chain joins TRBV18 and TRBJ2-7; 9 bases agree with TRBD1. Germline trimming cut 1 base from V and 5 bases from J; bases unmatched to any gene: 15. The CDR3 covers 18 residues. Germline V gene lookup returns CDR1 KGHSH and CDR2 LQKENI. Written as DNA, the CDR3 is TGTGCCAGCTCACCACACGAAATCGACAGGGGGAAGGAGGACGAGCAGTACTTC. Residues: CASSPHEIDRGKEDEQYF.

The V gene is TRBV9, the J gene TRBJ2-7, with D perhaps assigned TRBD1 or TRBD2 (7 bases each). Trimming stripped 4 bases from V and 0 bases from J, with 17 bases between. The CDR3 sequence is 16 residues long. From germline, CDR1 is SGDLS and CDR2 YYNGEE. The CDR3 bases are TGTGCCAGCAGCCCAATGACAGGGAGGGTCTCCTACGAGCAGTACTTC. It is translated as CASSPMTGRVSYEQYF.

This clonotype was seen many times. V usage is TRBV6-2 or TRBV6-3 and J usage is TRBJ2-2, with 8 bases aligning to TRBD2. CDR1 is MNHEY, CDR2 SVGEGT, per germline. Trimming cost V 8 bases and J 3 bases; bases outside gene matches: 8. CDR3 length: 15 residues. CDR3 protein: CASGPVAGYTGELFF. In DNA form, the CDR3 reads TGTGCCAGCGGCCCAGTAGCGGGATACACCGGGGAGCTGTTTTTT.

This clonotype has only one observation. This chain links TRBV7-9 with TRBJ2-7, with 10 bases that match TRBD1. The CDR3 has 15 amino acids. V was pared by 6 bases and J by 2 bases, with 7 bases of the junction left unmatched. CDR1 SEHNR and CDR2 FQNEAQ come from the germline V gene (reference sequence). CDR3 protein: CASSKAGTGAYEQYF. CDR3 DNA sequence: TGTGCCAGCAGTAAGGCCGGGACAGGGGCCTACGAGCAGTACTTC.

CDR3 sequence reads: CASSLMLAGVVQETQYF. DNA for the CDR3: TGTGCCAGCAGTTTAATGCTAGCGGGAGTGGTCCAAGAGACCCAGTACTTC. This rearrangement joins TRBV27 to TRBJ2-5, with TRBD2 matching over 10 bases. This CDR3 region has 17 residues. The germline V gene encodes CDR1 MNHEY and CDR2 SMNVEV (reference sequence). The V segment lost 2 bases and the J segment 1 base; nucleotides outside the gene matches: 7.

This clonotype has at least ten counts. V and J are TRBV5-5 and TRBJ1-1, with unresolved D. The CDR3 extends over 15 amino acids. Trimming took off 1 base at V and 4 bases at J, with 14 bases between the two ends. The germline gives CDR1 SGHKS, CDR2 YYEKEE (reference sequence). The CDR3 bases are TGTGCCAGCAGCTTGAGGTGGATGGACGGCACTGAAGCTTTCTTT. Amino acids: CASSLRWMDGTEAFF.

In this sample, this clonotype turned up many times. This chain links TRBV5-5 with TRBJ2-7; TRBD1 aligns across 12 bases. The CDR3 has 16 amino acids. The V segment lost 3 bases and the J segment 3 bases; nucleotides outside the gene matches: 7. Germline CDR1 is SGHKS and CDR2 is YYEKEE (reference sequence). This CDR3 is CASSYGTGGAYYEQYF. The CDR3 DNA reads as TGTGCCAGCAGCTATGGGACAGGGGGCGCTTACTACGAGCAGTACTTC.

This clonotype came up many times. The chain uses TRBV28 and TRBJ1-1; TRBD1 might be the D (6 bases). The germline gives CDR1 MDHEN, CDR2 SYDVKM. The V end lost 4 bases, the J end lost 11 bases, and 11 bases lay between the germline ends. This CDR3 region has 11 residues. CDR3 coding DNA: TGTGCCAGCAGTTCAGGGGTTGTGGCTTTCTTT. This codes for CASSSGVVAFF.

This clonotype showed up many times. The gene calls are TRBV24-1 and TRBJ2-5; D gene uncertain. This CDR3 is 15 amino acids long. The V gene's germline CDR1 is KGHDR and CDR2 SFDVKD. Trimming removed 2 bases at V and 5 bases at J, with 14 bases between. Here the CDR3 reads CATSDWPGPQETQYF. CDR3 DNA sequence: TGTGCCACCAGTGATTGGCCAGGCCCCCAGGAGACCCAGTACTTC.

This rearrangement joins TRBV6-1 to TRBJ2-7; 8 bases are a match to TRBD2. The CDR3 sequence is 13 residues long. J was trimmed by 5 bases and V by 10 bases; bases with no gene match: 10. In germline, CDR1 is MNHNS, CDR2 SASEGT. CDR3 in amino acids: CATRGGALNEQYF. The CDR3 coding sequence is TGTGCCACCCGGGGGGGGGCATTAAACGAGCAGTACTTC.

This clonotype was seen only once. The J gene is TRBJ1-6, the V gene TRBV28; D possibly corresponds to TRBD1 (6 bases). This CDR3 region has 15 residues. V was cut by 6 bases and J by 6 bases, with 15 bases left in between. Per germline, CDR1 MDHEN and CDR2 SYDVKM. In nucleotides, the CDR3 is TGTGCCAGCAGCCCCGCGGACAGAAGTAATTCACCCCTCCACTTT. Protein sequence: CASSPADRSNSPLHF.

This clonotype was found a few times. This chain connects TRBV25-1 to TRBJ2-7; 8 nucleotides agree with TRBD1. The CDR3 runs 16 residues. Germline values: CDR1 MGHDK, CDR2 SYGVNS. The J segment lost 3 bases and the V segment lost 2 bases, leaving 9 bases of the junction unmatched. The CDR3 DNA is TGTGCCAGCAGTGAAAATTTTCCTGGACAGGGCTACGAGCAGTACTTC. Encoded protein: CASSENFPGQGYEQYF.

This clonotype showed up many times. This chain joins TRBV27 and TRBJ2-3; no clear D gene. The CDR3 has 13 residues. Looked up from germline, CDR1 is MNHEY and CDR2 is SMNVEV (reference sequence). Trimming stripped 2 bases from V and 8 bases from J, with 11 bases between. The CDR3 DNA is TGTGCCAGCAGTTTAGGTAGCCTGGGTACGCAGTATTTT. This encodes CASSLGSLGTQYF.

This clonotype was picked up many times. The V gene is TRBV19, the J gene TRBJ1-1, with 9 bases lining up with TRBD1. Per germline, CDR1 LNHDA and CDR2 SQIVND (reference sequence). The CDR3 loop spans 17 amino acids. The junction had 14 bases not matched to a gene; V was cut back by 4 bases and J by 5 bases. The CDR3 DNA sequence: TGTGCCAGTAGTAAGGCACAGGACAGGGGTTTTCGTACTGAAGCTTTCTTT. It translates to CASSKAQDRGFRTEAFF.

This clonotype was observed at least ten times. The chain combines TRBV20-1 with TRBJ1-1; unclear D gene. The CDR3 has 14 residues. Trimming cost V 2 bases and J 7 bases, with 17 bases left between them. CDR1 is DFQATT and CDR2 is SNEGSKA in the germline V gene (reference sequence). The CDR3 is CSARKDARTSEAFF. In DNA, the CDR3 is TGCAGTGCTAGAAAGGACGCCCGTACGAGTGAAGCTTTCTTT.

The chain uses TRBV11-2 and TRBJ2-4; 11 nucleotides line up with TRBD2. V dropped 5 bases and J dropped 0; count of bases not matched to a gene: 3. The CDR3 has 16 amino acids. Germline V gives CDR1 SGHAT, CDR2 FQNNGV. CDR3 nucleotide sequence: TGTGCCAGCAGCGCTCTAGCGGGAGGAGCCAAAAACATTCAGTACTTC. Protein sequence: CASSALAGGAKNIQYF.

In nucleotides, the CDR3 is TGTGCCAGTAGGTACCGGGACCTCACAGATACGCAGTATTTT. Residues: CASRYRDLTDTQYF. The V and J genes are TRBV19 and TRBJ2-3, with D tentatively TRBD1 or TRBD2 (5 bases each). This CDR3 is built from 14 residues. CDR1 is LNHDA, CDR2 SQIVND, per germline (reference sequence). Trimming stripped 6 bases from V and 2 bases from J, with 12 bases between.

This clonotype was seen a handful of times. The chain uses TRBV6-1 and TRBJ1-1; D possibly corresponds to TRBD1 (6 bases). The CDR3 covers 15 residues. Trimming removed 7 bases from V and 2 bases from J, with 17 bases in between. The germline CDR1 and CDR2 sequences are MNHNS and SASEGT. CDR3 residues: CASTPTGGLNTEAFF. The CDR3 coding sequence is TGTGCCAGCACCCCGACAGGAGGACTAAACACTGAAGCTTTCTTT.

The genes are TRBV7-9 and TRBJ2-5; D not resolved. This CDR3 comprises 10 residues. CDR1 and CDR2 from the germline V gene are SEHNR and FQNEAQ (reference sequence). V lost 5 bases and J 13 bases, leaving 11 bases between the germline ends. CDR3 DNA sequence: TGTGCCAGCAGCCGCGATTCTTCGTACTTC. It yields the protein CASSRDSSYF.

V is TRBV5-1 and J is TRBJ2-5; D assignment may be TRBD1 or TRBD2 (6 bases each). Trimming removed 4 bases from V and 5 bases from J, with 18 bases in between. The germline V gene has CDR1 SGHRS and CDR2 YFSETQ. CDR3 size: 15 residues. Here the CDR3 DNA reads TGCGCCAGCAGCGCGGGGACACAAGGGGGGGAGACCCAGTACTTC. Its translation is CASSAGTQGGETQYF. The variable domain in full, completed from reference TRBV5-1 and TRBJ2-5, reads KAGVTQTPRYLIKTRGQQVTLSCSPISGHRSVSWYQQTPGQGLQFLFEYFSETQRNKGNFPGRFSGRQFSNSRSEMNVSTLELGDSALYLCASSAGTQGGETQYFGPGTRLLVL.

At least ten counts were recorded for this clonotype. The rearrangement joins TRBV28 to TRBJ1-1; D remains ambiguous. V lost 1 base and J 4 bases, leaving 4 bases between the germline ends. This CDR3 region has 12 residues. Per germline, CDR1 MDHEN and CDR2 SYDVKM. The CDR3 reads CASSLLGTEAFF. CDR3 coding DNA: TGTGCCAGCAGTTTATTGGGCACTGAAGCTTTCTTT.